This T cell receptor beta chain emerged from a study of PD-L1 blockade in urothelial cancer. Every PCR got spiked synthetic TCR analog templates. Sequenced by immunoSEQ multiplex PCR; TCRdb stores in-frame clones only, minus some. The table includes approximately 65,000 clones, approximately 91% detected once. Germline CDR1 is MNHEY and CDR2 is SVGAGI. The CDR3 runs to 15 residues. V shed 1 base, J shed 2 bases, and the junction held 4 bases outside the gene matches. About this clone: What it binds is not known.

Broader study findings: Lower than median blood TCR clonality before treatment predicted better survival. More expansion of tumor-associated blood clones, seen at 3 weeks, marked durable-benefit patients.

The source material was PBMCs, sampled around atezolizumab (anti-PD-L1) treatment. The rearrangement links TRBV6-5 to TRBJ1-2, with 7 positions matching TRBD1. This TCR derives from a man in his fifties or sixties with urothelial cancer. The CDR3 nucleotides read TGTGCCAGCAGTTACTTTCCGGGACAGAACTATGGCTACACCTTC. Protein sequence: CASSYFPGQNYGYTF.